Presented here are 19 T cell receptor beta chains from one specimen sequenced in a study of blood T cell repertoires in COVID-19. Using immunoSEQ multiplex PCR, the repertoire was profiled, and TCRdb retains in-frame clones only, with some absent. Of about 220,000 clones in the sample, approximately 85% were seen once. Sample: peripheral blood. The receptors were gathered from a woman aged 70 to 79 with COVID-19, enrolled during active disease.

The CDR3 region has the DNA TGCAGCGTCCGTGACAGGGCAAATCAGCCCCAGCATTTT. Protein: CSVRDRANQPQHF. This chain joins TRBV29-1 and TRBJ1-5, with 7 bases that match TRBD1. Germline CDR1 and CDR2: SQVTM and ANQGSEA. The CDR3 runs to 13 residues. J gave up 4 bases and V 6 bases, and 6 bases lay outside the gene matches. Full variable domain (missing parts from reference TRBV29-1 and TRBJ1-5): SAVISQKPSRDICQRGTSLTIQCQVDSQVTMMFWYRQQPGQSLTLIATANQGSEATYESGFVIDKFPISRPNLTFSTLTVSNMSPEDSSIYLCSVRDRANQPQHFGDGTRLSIL.

Note on this clone: The sample contains more than one DNA sequence encoding this CDR3. This chain links TRBV2 with TRBJ2-3; a weak D match, TRBD1 (5 bases). This CDR3 is 13 amino acids long. Between the trimmed V and J ends, which lost 9 bases and 0 bases, there was a span of 10 bases. Germline assignment: CDR1 SNHLY and CDR2 FYNNEI. Here the CDR3 reads CARRQSSTDTQYF. For the CDR3, the DNA is TGTGCCAGACGACAGAGTAGCACAGATACGCAGTATTTT.

The table lists this clone with a few counts. This rearrangement joins TRBV3-1 (or the pseudogene TRBV3-2) to TRBJ2-3, with 15 nucleotides matching TRBD2. CDR3 size: 17 residues. V dropped 6 bases and J dropped 6; count of bases not matched to a gene: 10. Germline V gene data show CDR1 as LGHDT and CDR2 as YNNKEL (reference sequence). The CDR3 DNA reads as TGTGCCAGCAGTCCCGGACTAGCGGGAGGGCGCCGGGATACGCAGTATTTT. Protein sequence: CASSPGLAGGRRDTQYF.

In DNA form, the CDR3 reads TGTGCCACTCGGGACAGGGATCGGGGGTCCTACGAGCAGTACTTC. It encodes CATRDRDRGSYEQYF. V usage is TRBV15 and J usage is TRBJ2-7, with 9 bases fitting TRBD1. V dropped 9 bases and J dropped 1; count of bases not matched to a gene: 10. The CDR3 has 15 amino acids. Per the germline V gene, CDR1 is LNHNV and CDR2 is YYDKDF (reference sequence).

The chain recombines TRBV5-1 with TRBJ2-7; TRBD2 agrees at 8 bases. The V and J ends lost 2 bases and 4 bases, in that order; junction bases with no gene match: 5. CDR3 length equals 14 residues. CDR1 SGHRS and CDR2 YFSETQ come from the germline V gene. The DNA of the CDR3 is TGCGCCAGCAGCTTTAGCGGGGCAGGGTACGAGCAGTACTTC. Its translation: CASSFSGAGYEQYF.

This chain joins TRBV21-1 and TRBJ1-2; TRBD1 is the table's D call and was not checked against the DNA. TRBV21-1 is listed as a pseudogene. The CDR3 is 14 residues long. The CDR3 bases are TGTGCCAGCAGCTCGAAACATTCCAGCTATGGCTACACCTTC. Its protein product is CASSSKHSSYGYTF.

The chain recombines TRBV9 with TRBJ2-3, with 10 bases identical to TRBD2. Germline lookup yields CDR1 SGDLS and CDR2 YYNGEE. CDR3 size: 15 residues. V gave up 1 base and J gave up 2 bases; unmatched junction bases: 1. As DNA, the CDR3 is TGTGCCAGCAGCGTAACTAGCGGGGACACAGATACGCAGTATTTT. It encodes CASSVTSGDTDTQYF. Looking up the rest from reference TRBV9 and TRBJ2-3 gives the full variable domain: DSGVTQTPKHLITATGQRVTLRCSPRSGDLSVYWYQQSLDQGLQFLIQYYNGEERAKGNILERFSAQQFPDLHSELNLSSLELGDSALYFCASSVTSGDTDTQYFGPGTRLTVL.

V usage is TRBV9 and J usage is TRBJ2-6; possibly TRBD1 for D (6 bases). Germline CDR1 is SGDLS and CDR2 is YYNGEE. With 0 bases removed from V and 4 bases from J, the gap between germline ends came to 11 bases. The CDR3 totals 16 residues. The CDR3 nucleotides read TGTGCCAGCAGCGTAGGGCAGGGGCAAGGGGCCAACGTCCTGACTTTC. This gives the protein CASSVGQGQGANVLTF.

V usage is TRBV3-1 (or the pseudogene TRBV3-2) and J usage is TRBJ1-3, with no clear D. V was pared by 8 bases and J by 0 bases, with 5 bases between. The CDR3 covers 12 residues. Germline lookup yields CDR1 LGHDT and CDR2 YNNKEL (reference sequence). The CDR3 loop reads CASGSSGNTIYF. The CDR3, as DNA: TGTGCCAGCGGGAGCTCTGGAAACACCATATATTTT.

This clone was counted a few times. The V call is TRBV6-2 or TRBV6-3, the J call TRBJ2-2; 13 bases match TRBD2. Germline V gives CDR1 MNHEY, CDR2 SVGEGT. The CDR3 length is 17 residues. V gave up 5 bases and J gave up 3 bases; unmatched junction bases: 6. The CDR3 protein is CASSRTSGRSDTGELFF. CDR3 bases: TGTGCCAGCAGTCGGACTAGCGGGAGATCGGACACCGGGGAGCTGTTTTTT.

In its sample, this clone was seen once. The chain couples TRBV5-1 to TRBJ1-6; D unclear. V lost 5 bases, J lost 1 base, and 4 bases lay in between. Germline CDR1 is SGHRS and CDR2 is YFSETQ. This CDR3 spans 13 amino acids. DNA for the CDR3: TGCGCCAGCAGGGAGTCCTATAATTCACCCCTCCACTTT. This translates into CASRESYNSPLHF.

The genes are TRBV5-6 and TRBJ1-5; D remains ambiguous. Germline V gene data show CDR1 as SGHDT and CDR2 as YYEEEE. Trimming removed 0 bases from V and 6 bases from J, with 13 bases in between. The length of the CDR3 is 15 residues. CDR3 bases: TGTGCCAGCAGCTTGGGCGCGGGGATCCGTCAGCCCCAGCATTTT. This codes for CASSLGAGIRQPQHF.

On this clone itself: This CDR3 is also generated by other DNA sequences in the sample. The chain uses TRBV18 and TRBJ1-1; tentatively, D is TRBD1 (6 bases). V was shortened by 5 bases and J by 1 base, with 8 bases between the two germline ends. Germline CDR1 is KGHSH and CDR2 is LQKENI. The CDR3 is 13 amino acids. The CDR3, as DNA: TGTGCCAGCTCATTGGGACAGAACACTGAAGCTTTCTTT. As protein: CASSLGQNTEAFF. The full variable domain, in which reference TRBV18 and TRBJ1-1 provide the parts outside the CDR3, is NAGVMQNPRHLVRRRGQEARLRCSPMKGHSHVYWYRQLPEEGLKFMVYLQKENIIDESGMPKERFSAEFPKEGPSILRIQQVVRGDSAAYFCASSLGQNTEAFFGQGTRLTVV.

The V and J genes are TRBV19 and TRBJ1-2, with TRBD1 matching over 7 bases. Per germline, CDR1 LNHDA and CDR2 SQIVND (reference sequence). The CDR3 totals 14 residues. Trimming removed 5 bases from V and 5 bases from J; junction bases left unmatched: 8. This CDR3 reads CASSLPDRWYGYTF. The CDR3 DNA follows: TGTGCCAGTAGTCTACCGGACAGGTGGTATGGCTACACCTTC.

The chain joins TRBV18 to TRBJ2-3; D is ambiguous. Trimming took 2 bases from V and 0 from J, leaving 6 bases between them. CDR3 length: 14 residues. Germline loops: CDR1 KGHSH, CDR2 LQKENI. The CDR3 sequence is CASSPSLSTDTQYF. For the CDR3, the DNA is TGTGCCAGCTCACCATCTTTGAGCACAGATACGCAGTATTTT. The full variable domain, completed using reference TRBV18 and TRBJ2-3, is NAGVMQNPRHLVRRRGQEARLRCSPMKGHSHVYWYRQLPEEGLKFMVYLQKENIIDESGMPKERFSAEFPKEGPSILRIQQVVRGDSAAYFCASSPSLSTDTQYFGPGTRLTVL.

The rearrangement links TRBV6-5 to TRBJ1-5; a weak D match, TRBD1 (6 bases). The germline V and J ends were trimmed by 8 bases and 0 bases, with 14 bases remaining between them. Germline assignment: CDR1 MNHEY and CDR2 SVGAGI. This CDR3 has 15 amino acids. CDR3 protein: CASSTTGYSNQPQHF. DNA for the CDR3: TGTGCCAGCTCGACGACAGGCTATAGCAATCAGCCCCAGCATTTT.

This clone has a single count. The genes are TRBV24-1 and TRBJ2-3; 10 bases are shared with TRBD2. With V trimmed by 6 bases and J by 4 bases, 6 bases remained unmatched. This CDR3 region has 15 residues. The germline CDR1 and CDR2 sequences are KGHDR and SFDVKD. The CDR3 here is CATSLQRGGPDTQYF. CDR3 nucleotides: TGTGCCACCAGTTTGCAGCGGGGGGGCCCAGATACGCAGTATTTT.

The gene calls are TRBV28 and TRBJ2-2; TRBD1 is a possible D gene (5 bases). V lost 5 bases and J lost 6, with 16 bases in between. CDR1 is MDHEN and CDR2 is SYDVKM in the germline V gene. This CDR3 has 15 residues. Here the CDR3 reads CASSLPQGFAGELFF. For the CDR3, the DNA is TGTGCCAGCAGTCTACCGCAGGGATTTGCCGGGGAGCTGTTTTTT.

This CDR3 is CASSQQQGDTEAFF. CDR3 in DNA: TGTGCCAGCAGCCAACAACAGGGGGACACTGAAGCTTTCTTT. This sequence joins TRBV9 and TRBJ1-1; 8 nucleotides agree with TRBD1. After removal of 4 bases from V and 3 bases from J, the junction contained 5 bases not matched to a gene. CDR1 is SGDLS, CDR2 YYNGEE, per germline. This CDR3 has 14 amino acids.